This T cell receptor (beta chain) was documented in a study of blood T cell repertoires in COVID-19. This clone came up a few times. Grouping used clinical history reported by participants in a survey and questionnaire. Assay used: immunoSEQ multiplex PCR; TCRdb lists only in-frame clones, some missing. The sample lists almost 400,000 clones, about 90% occurring once. The receptor was isolated from a woman aged 25-40 years who had recovered from COVID-19. Specimen: PBMCs or T cells enriched from blood (not recorded which).

The CDR3 DNA follows: TGTGCCAGCAGCGTAGTAGGGGACAGGGCATCCGAGCAGTACTTC. This codes for CASSVVGDRASEQYF. This chain connects TRBV9 to TRBJ2-7, with 9 nucleotides matching TRBD1. The CDR3 totals 15 residues. The junction had 7 bases not matched to a gene; V was cut back by 0 bases and J by 6 bases. Germline loops: CDR1 SGDLS, CDR2 YYNGEE.